These T cell receptor beta chains were read from a single sample in a study of blood T cell repertoires in COVID-19. Clones were read by immunoSEQ multiplex PCR, and TCRdb kept only the in-frame ones, dropping some. The sample carries under 300,000 clones, around nine tenths recorded once. The sequencing input was peripheral blood. These receptors were obtained from a woman aged 35 to 49 who had recovered from COVID-19. Each CDR3 is given with its conserved first and last residue. D genes are given only for firm matches. Not every row has a clone size; where given, it reads once, few, many or a size class.

d_call	v_call	clone_size	j_call	cdr3_aa	cdr3_nt
NA	TRBV9	NA	TRBJ2-1	CASSFRQTYDNEQFF	TGTGCCAGCAGCTTTAGACAGACATACGACAATGAGCAGTTCTTC
NA	TRBV12-3/TRBV12-4	NA	TRBJ2-7	CASSRNRQVEQYF	TGTGCCAGCAGCCGAAATCGACAAGTCGAGCAGTACTTC
NA	TRBV29-1	NA	TRBJ1-1	CSVGQSNTEAFF	TGCAGCGTTGGACAGTCGAACACTGAAGCTTTCTTT
TRBD1	TRBV27	NA	TRBJ2-7	CASSPWDRGVHEQYF	TGTGCCAGCAGTCCATGGGACAGGGGGGTCCACGAGCAGTACTTC
NA	TRBV30	NA	TRBJ1-2	CAWDRKNYGYTF	TGTGCCTGGGACAGAAAGAACTATGGCTACACCTTC
TRBD1	TRBV15	NA	TRBJ1-2	CATSSRQGDYGYTF	TGTGCCACCAGCAGCCGACAGGGAGACTATGGCTACACCTTC
NA	TRBV7-2	NA	TRBJ1-2	CASSLEFSSNYGYTF	TGTGCCAGCAGCTTAGAGTTTAGCTCTAACTATGGCTACACCTTC
NA	TRBV6-5	NA	TRBJ2-7	CASERSGGAYEQYF	TGTGCCAGCGAGCGATCCGGGGGAGCCTACGAGCAGTACTTC
NA	TRBV28	NA	TRBJ2-7	CASHPAGTAYEQYF	TGTGCCAGCCACCCCGCGGGGACAGCCTACGAGCAGTACTTC
TRBD1	TRBV7-2	NA	TRBJ1-2	CASSLASGQGYGYTF	TGTGCCAGCAGCTTAGCCTCGGGACAGGGCTATGGCTACACCTTC
NA	TRBV30	NA	TRBJ1-2	CAWSVGRGYGYTF	TGTGCCTGGAGTGTCGGTCGGGGGTATGGCTACACCTTC
TRBD1	TRBV5-1	NA	TRBJ2-3	CASSLVSGGADTQYF	TGCGCCAGCAGCTTGGTGTCAGGGGGCGCAGATACGCAGTATTTT
NA	TRBV2	NA	TRBJ1-2	CASNPIGGVDYGYTF	TGTGCCAGCAACCCCATAGGAGGGGTCGACTATGGCTACACCTTC
NA	TRBV5-8	few	TRBJ1-1	CASSLRSGTEEAFF	TGTGCCAGCAGCTTGCGGTCGGGAACAGAGGAAGCTTTCTTT
TRBD1	TRBV10-3	NA	TRBJ1-1	CAISGGTGDPEAFF	TGTGCCATCAGTGGGGGGACAGGGGACCCTGAAGCTTTCTTT
TRBD1	TRBV30	NA	TRBJ1-6	CAWKWDLGTGPSPLHF	TGTGCCTGGAAGTGGGACCTAGGGACAGGACCTTCACCCCTCCACTTT
TRBD1	TRBV18	few	TRBJ1-2	CASSPGTGHGYTF	TGTGCCAGCTCACCAGGGACAGGGCACGGCTACACCTTC
TRBD1	TRBV28	NA	TRBJ2-7	CASTLSQGNPIYEQYF	TGTGCCAGCACCCTGTCACAGGGGAATCCTATCTACGAGCAGTACTTC
NA	TRBV5-1	NA	TRBJ1-4	CASTKQGSNEKLFF	TGCGCCAGCACTAAACAGGGCTCGAATGAAAAACTGTTTTTT
TRBD2	TRBV10-1	NA	TRBJ2-1	CASSERRGFNGEQFF	TGCGCCAGCAGTGAGAGGCGGGGGTTTAATGGTGAGCAGTTCTTC
NA	TRBV6-5	NA	TRBJ2-1	CASERGPGNEQFF	TGTGCCAGCGAAAGAGGGCCGGGGAATGAGCAGTTCTTC
TRBD1	TRBV3-1/TRBV3-2	NA	TRBJ1-2	CASSQRGQGNYGYTF	TGTGCCAGCAGCCAAAGGGGACAGGGAAACTATGGCTACACCTTC
TRBD2	TRBV4-3	NA	TRBJ2-1	CASSQPAISGYSYNEQFF	TGCGCCAGCAGCCAACCAGCAATTAGCGGGTACTCCTACAATGAGCAGTTCTTC
NA	TRBV11-2	NA	TRBJ2-7	CASSSGFSGEQYF	TGTGCCAGCAGCTCCGGGTTTTCGGGCGAGCAGTACTTC
NA	TRBV5-6	NA	TRBJ1-3	CASSSSKDSFSGNTIYF	TGTGCCAGCAGCTCCTCCAAGGACAGTTTCTCTGGAAACACCATATATTTT
NA	TRBV30	NA	TRBJ1-5	CAWSVPAGRNQPQHF	TGTGCCTGGAGTGTCCCGGCAGGGAGGAATCAGCCCCAGCATTTT
NA	TRBV9	NA	TRBJ1-2	CASSPSTENYGYTF	TGTGCCAGCAGCCCCTCTACAGAGAACTATGGCTACACCTTC
TRBD1	TRBV4-2	NA	TRBJ1-3	CASSTGEAGNTIYF	TGTGCCAGCAGCACAGGGGAGGCTGGAAACACCATATATTTT
TRBD1	TRBV4-2	NA	TRBJ1-4	CASRGGDRANEKLFF	TGTGCCAGCAGGGGAGGAGACAGGGCAAATGAAAAACTGTTTTTT
NA	TRBV5-1	NA	TRBJ1-2	CASSLGDIGPRGYTF	TGCGCCAGCAGCTTGGGGGACATAGGACCTAGGGGCTACACCTTC
TRBD2	TRBV3-1/TRBV3-2	NA	TRBJ2-7	CASSQDPAGAYEQYF	TGTGCCAGCAGCCAAGATCCAGCGGGGGCGTACGAGCAGTACTTC
TRBD1	TRBV5-6	NA	TRBJ1-3	CASSLRSLDRGRNTIYF	TGTGCCAGCAGCTTGCGAAGCCTCGACAGGGGTAGGAACACCATATATTTT
TRBD1	TRBV19	NA	TRBJ2-2	CATRTGAGELFF	TGTGCCACCAGGACAGGGGCCGGGGAGCTGTTTTTT